Described below is a single T cell receptor beta chain sequence and its context. This sample is part of a study of blood T cell repertoires in COVID-19. About the research overall: Material from acute and convalescent COVID-19 was sourced from the United States, Italy and Spain. From T cells, B-cell-depleted T cells, or PBMCs came the material, which was cDNA or gDNA.

Original processing notes: Amplification of reference gene primers was used by the study to estimate nucleated cell counts. Clones were sequenced by immunoSEQ multiplex PCR, and TCRdb holds only the in-frame ones, with some missing. For V, J and clone size, that table is used; D and trimming come from the DNA. Among 250,000 to 300,000 clones listed, around 89% were seen once. This CDR3 has 15 amino acids. The V and J ends lost 6 bases and 4 bases, in that order; junction bases with no gene match: 5. From germline, CDR1 is LGHDT and CDR2 YNNKEL (reference sequence). Sequenced material: peripheral blood. This rearrangement joins TRBV3-1 (or the pseudogene TRBV3-2) to TRBJ1-5; 11 bases are shared with TRBD1. The clonotype originates from a woman aged 40 to 50 who had recovered from COVID-19. CDR3 loop: CASSPGTGGNQPQHF. The CDR3 DNA sequence: TGTGCCAGCAGTCCCGGGACAGGGGGAAATCAGCCCCAGCATTTT.